Below are 13 T cell receptor beta chains sequenced from a single sample in a study of identical twins. TCRdb reanalysed the 5' RACE reads using MiXCR and keeps one entry per CDR3 protein. The sample carries 200,000 to 300,000 distinct CDR3 sequences, approximately 7% recorded once. This same sample was also part of a study on yellow fever vaccine responses in identical twins.

Sequencing input: memory (CD45RO+) T cells sorted from blood. The receptor source for this set is a woman aged 18-29 years in good health.

This clonotype showed up many times. This chain links TRBV6-1 with TRBJ2-1; D assignment may be TRBD1 or TRBD2 (5 bases each). The CDR3 contains 14 residues. Trimming pared 8 bases from V and 3 bases from J, leaving 14 bases between. Germline values: CDR1 MNHNS, CDR2 SASEGT. The CDR3 protein is CASSGQGGYNEQFF. The CDR3 nucleotides read TGTGCCAGCTCGGGGCAGGGTGGCTACAATGAGCAGTTCTTC.

V usage is TRBV24-1 and J usage is TRBJ1-2, with D tentatively TRBD1 (6 bases). Trimming took off 1 base at V and 4 bases at J, with 12 bases between the two ends. There are 15 residues in the CDR3. Germline V CDR1 and CDR2: KGHDR, SFDVKD. The CDR3 nucleotides read TGTGCCACCAGTGATTTACAGGGTGGGGGCTATGGCTACACCTTC. It yields the protein CATSDLQGGGYGYTF.

The chain links TRBV4-2 to TRBJ2-2, with D uncertain. This CDR3 comprises 17 residues. In germline, CDR1 is LGHNA, CDR2 YNFKEQ. Trimming took off 1 base at V and 2 bases at J, with 14 bases between the two ends. CDR3 sequence: CASSQVASGPNTGELFF. The CDR3 bases are TGTGCCAGCAGCCAAGTCGCATCGGGCCCAAACACCGGGGAGCTGTTTTTT.

In its sample, this clonotype was seen many times. The chain links TRBV3-1 to TRBJ2-7; the D is unclear. The germline gives CDR1 LGHDT, CDR2 YNNKEL (reference sequence). V was pared by 0 bases and J by 2 bases, with 8 bases between. This CDR3 is built from 14 residues. This CDR3 is CASSQDSRPYEQYF. The CDR3 nucleotides read TGTGCCAGCAGCCAAGATAGCAGACCCTACGAGCAGTACTTC.

The chain couples TRBV11-1 to TRBJ2-7, with 7 bases matching TRBD1. The V gene end was trimmed by 1 base and the J gene end by 4 bases; junction bases not matched to a gene: 4. The CDR3 is 14 residues long. The V gene's germline CDR1 is SGHAT and CDR2 FQDESV (reference sequence). The CDR3 DNA sequence: TGTGCCAGCAGCTTAGAAGGGGGCGAGTACGAGCAGTACTTC. Translated, it gives CASSLEGGEYEQYF.

The sample holds a few counts of this clonotype. V usage is TRBV12-3 or TRBV12-4 and J usage is TRBJ2-7; 7 bases are a match to TRBD2. The trim removed 4 bases at V and 2 bases at J, leaving 14 bases unmatched. The CDR3 totals 17 residues. As DNA, the CDR3 is TGTGCCAGCAGTTCACACGATCGCGGGAGTCGAACCTACGAGCAGTACTTC. It yields the protein CASSSHDRGSRTYEQYF.

This clonotype was picked up a small number of times. This chain connects TRBV7-9 to TRBJ2-7; 15 positions match TRBD2. Germline CDR1 reads SEHNR; CDR2 reads FQNEAQ (reference sequence). The ends lost 3 bases at V and 2 bases at J; junction bases unmatched: 2. The CDR3 extends over 16 amino acids. The CDR3 coding sequence is TGTGCCAGCAGCTTCTGGACTAGCGGGAGGGCCTACGAGCAGTACTTC. It encodes CASSFWTSGRAYEQYF.

The chain uses TRBV29-1 and TRBJ2-5; D remains unclear. V lost 5 bases and J lost 2, with 12 bases in between. The germline gives CDR1 SQVTM, CDR2 ANQGSEA. The CDR3 has 13 residues. CDR3 region: CSVRVGKQETQYF. The CDR3 DNA reads as TGCAGCGTTAGAGTGGGTAAACAAGAGACCCAGTACTTC. The variable domain in full, completed from reference TRBV29-1 and TRBJ2-5, reads SAVISQKPSRDICQRGTSLTIQCQVDSQVTMMFWYRQQPGQSLTLIATANQGSEATYESGFVIDKFPISRPNLTFSTLTVSNMSPEDSSIYLCSVRVGKQETQYFGPGTRLLVL.

J is TRBJ2-1 and V is TRBV5-1; no definite D call. Trimming removed 0 bases from V and 10 bases from J, with 11 bases in between. The V gene's germline CDR1 is SGHRS and CDR2 YFSETQ. This CDR3 spans 13 amino acids. CDR3: CASSLGSVLEQFF. The CDR3 DNA reads as TGCGCCAGCAGCTTGGGGTCCGTTCTAGAGCAGTTCTTC.

The sample holds many counts of this clonotype. The V gene is TRBV6-6, the J gene TRBJ2-3, with D unclear. Germline CDR1 and CDR2: MNHNY and SVGAGI (reference sequence). Between the trimmed V and J ends, which lost 8 bases and 4 bases, there was a span of 10 bases. CDR3 length: 12 residues. For the CDR3, the DNA is TGTGCCAGCTTTAACAGCCCAGATACGCAGTATTTT. Translation: CASFNSPDTQYF.

Many counts were recorded for this clonotype. This chain uses TRBV10-3 with TRBJ1-5; 10 bases are a match to TRBD1. Germline V gene sequence: CDR1 ENHRY, CDR2 SYGVKD. This CDR3 is 16 amino acids long. V shed 0 bases, J shed 3 bases, and the junction held 2 bases outside the gene matches. The CDR3 DNA sequence: TGTGCCATCAGTGAGTCCGGGACAGGGGTCAATCAGCCCCAGCATTTT. This encodes CAISESGTGVNQPQHF.

This clonotype was seen a handful of times. V gene TRBV12-3 or TRBV12-4 combines with J gene TRBJ1-2; D is perhaps TRBD1 (5 bases). The CDR3 loop spans 14 amino acids. V was trimmed by 3 bases and J by 4 bases, leaving 12 bases between them. This chain's CDR3 is CASSFSGTVYGYTF. As DNA, the CDR3 is TGTGCCAGCAGTTTTTCCGGGACGGTCTATGGCTACACCTTC.

This clonotype has at least ten counts. CDR3 sequence reads: CASSLETSGGPRFF. CDR3 bases: TGCGCCAGCAGCTTGGAGACTAGCGGGGGGCCCCGGTTCTTC. The chain carries TRBV5-1 and TRBJ2-1; 13 positions match TRBD2. Germline-derived CDR1 and CDR2 are SGHRS and YFSETQ. The CDR3 contains 14 residues. After removal of 0 bases from V and 15 bases from J, the junction contained 6 bases not matched to a gene.